A selection of T cell receptor beta chains follows, all from one sample in a study of CD8+ T cells in alopecia areata. Sequenced by immunoSEQ multiplex PCR; TCRdb stores in-frame clones only, minus some. The table has more than 110,000 clones, around three fifths seen once; the top ten hold under 6.5%. The sequencing used CD4+ T cells sorted from blood, collected at week 0. Source of these receptors: a human donor with alopecia areata. Both conserved end residues are part of each CDR3. The order of the fields is V gene, J gene, clone size, D gene, CDR3 DNA, CDR3 protein. D genes are given only for firm matches. Clone size is given for some rows only: seen once, a few or many times, or a class if the clone is expanded.

V gene: TRBV23-1
J gene: TRBJ1-2
clone size: few
D gene: .
CDR3 DNA: TGCGCCAGCACCTTAAGGGACGCCAGCTATGGCTACACCTTC
CDR3 protein: CASTLRDASYGYTF

V gene: TRBV28
J gene: TRBJ1-6
clone size: few
D gene: .
CDR3 DNA: TGTGCCAGCAGGCTCTCCTATAATTCACCCCTCCACTTT
CDR3 protein: CASRLSYNSPLHF

V gene: TRBV27
J gene: TRBJ2-7
clone size: few
D gene: TRBD1
CDR3 DNA: TGTGCCAGCAGTCAACGGGACAGTCTCAAGGACGAGCAGTACTTC
CDR3 protein: CASSQRDSLKDEQYF

V gene: TRBV7-8
J gene: TRBJ2-3
clone size: .
D gene: TRBD2
CDR3 DNA: TGTGCCAGCAGCCTCCTGACTAGCGGGGGTCCAGATACGCAGTATTTT
CDR3 protein: CASSLLTSGGPDTQYF

V gene: TRBV5-6
J gene: TRBJ2-3
clone size: .
D gene: TRBD1
CDR3 DNA: TGTGCCAGCAGCTACAGGGGACCAGATACGCAGTATTTT
CDR3 protein: CASSYRGPDTQYF

V gene: TRBV30
J gene: TRBJ2-5
clone size: .
D gene: .
CDR3 DNA: TGTGCCTGGGGTCGGGAGACCCAGTACTTC
CDR3 protein: CAWGRETQYF

V gene: TRBV30
J gene: TRBJ2-2
clone size: .
D gene: .
CDR3 DNA: TGTGCCTGGAGTAGGGGGACCTCAGGGGCCGGGGAGCTGTTTTTT
CDR3 protein: CAWSRGTSGAGELFF

V gene: TRBV5-6
J gene: TRBJ2-3
clone size: .
D gene: .
CDR3 DNA: TGTGCCAGCAGCTTGGTGCCAGATACGCAGTATTTT
CDR3 protein: CASSLVPDTQYF

V gene: TRBV4-1
J gene: TRBJ1-5
clone size: .
D gene: .
CDR3 DNA: TGCGCCAGCAGCCAGGGTCGTCAAGGGGCCCTCAATCAGCCCCAGCATTTT
CDR3 protein: CASSQGRQGALNQPQHF

V gene: TRBV5-1
J gene: TRBJ2-7
clone size: .
D gene: TRBD2
CDR3 DNA: TGCGCCAGCAGCTTGGCCGGGACTAGCGGGTCCTACGAGCAGTACTTC
CDR3 protein: CASSLAGTSGSYEQYF

V gene: TRBV30
J gene: TRBJ1-5
clone size: .
D gene: .
CDR3 DNA: TGTGCCTGGAGTGTGACCCCTGGAATTGGGCCCCAGCATTTT
CDR3 protein: CAWSVTPGIGPQHF

V gene: TRBV5-7
J gene: TRBJ1-2
clone size: .
D gene: .
CDR3 DNA: TGTGCCAGCAGCTGTGATGGCTACACCTTC
CDR3 protein: CASSCDGYTF

V gene: TRBV6-6
J gene: TRBJ2-1
clone size: .
D gene: TRBD2
CDR3 DNA: TGTGCCAGCAGTTTGGGACTAGCGGGGGGGAATGAGCAGTTCTTC
CDR3 protein: CASSLGLAGGNEQFF

V gene: TRBV14
J gene: TRBJ2-5
clone size: .
D gene: .
CDR3 DNA: TGTGCCAGCAGCCAAGACAGGCAGGTGGAGACCCAGTACTTC
CDR3 protein: CASSQDRQVETQYF

V gene: TRBV5-6
J gene: TRBJ2-5
clone size: .
D gene: .
CDR3 DNA: TGTGCCAGCAGTCTAGGTGGTACCCTAGGTGGAGAGACCCAGTACTTC
CDR3 protein: CASSLGGTLGGETQYF

V gene: TRBV27
J gene: TRBJ2-7
clone size: .
D gene: TRBD1
CDR3 DNA: TGTGCCAGCAGTCTTCGGACAGCCAGGGGGTACGAGCAGTACTTC
CDR3 protein: CASSLRTARGYEQYF

V gene: TRBV4-3
J gene: TRBJ2-5
clone size: .
D gene: .
CDR3 DNA: TGCGCCAGCAGCCCCTCTTGGGCTTCTCATAGGGCGGGGGAGACCCAGTACTTC
CDR3 protein: CASSPSWASHRAGETQYF

V gene: TRBV5-1
J gene: TRBJ2-7
clone size: .
D gene: TRBD1
CDR3 DNA: TGCGCCAGCAGCAGCTCTCCGGGACAGGTCATCTCCTACGAGCAGTACTTC
CDR3 protein: CASSSSPGQVISYEQYF

V gene: TRBV5-6
J gene: TRBJ1-4
clone size: .
D gene: TRBD1
CDR3 DNA: TGTGCCAGCAGCCACAACAGGGGCGAAAAACTGTTTTTT
CDR3 protein: CASSHNRGEKLFF

V gene: TRBV9
J gene: TRBJ1-2
clone size: once
D gene: .
CDR3 DNA: TGTGCCAGCAGCGTAATGCAGGGCGGATATGGCTACACCTTC
CDR3 protein: CASSVMQGGYGYTF

V gene: TRBV6-5
J gene: TRBJ1-1
clone size: .
D gene: TRBD1
CDR3 DNA: TGTGCCAGCACAAACCCACAGGGGCGGACTGAAGCTTTCTTT
CDR3 protein: CASTNPQGRTEAFF

V gene: TRBV30
J gene: TRBJ2-3
clone size: few
D gene: TRBD2
CDR3 DNA: TGTGCCTGTTTAAGAGGTAGCGGGGTAGGGGATACGCAGTATTTT
CDR3 protein: CACLRGSGVGDTQYF

V gene: TRBV30
J gene: TRBJ1-5
clone size: .
D gene: .
CDR3 DNA: TGTGCCTGGAGTGTACGCAATCAGCCCCAGCATTTT
CDR3 protein: CAWSVRNQPQHF

V gene: TRBV30
J gene: TRBJ1-1
clone size: .
D gene: .
CDR3 DNA: TGTGCCTGGAGTGTACGGAGAGGGTGGGACACTGAAGCTTTCTTT
CDR3 protein: CAWSVRRGWDTEAFF

V gene: TRBV5-6
J gene: TRBJ1-2
clone size: .
D gene: .
CDR3 DNA: TGTGCCAGCAGCTCCGACCCAGGGCTAACCTCTAACTATGGCTACACCTTC
CDR3 protein: CASSSDPGLTSNYGYTF

V gene: TRBV11-1
J gene: TRBJ2-1
clone size: .
D gene: TRBD2
CDR3 DNA: TGTGCCAGCAGCTTTGGGGGGACTAGGGTCAATGAGCAGTTCTTC
CDR3 protein: CASSFGGTRVNEQFF

V gene: TRBV7-2
J gene: TRBJ2-5
clone size: .
D gene: TRBD1
CDR3 DNA: TGTGCCAGCAGCCCCCAGGGGGAAGAGACCCAGTACTTC
CDR3 protein: CASSPQGEETQYF

V gene: TRBV7-9
J gene: TRBJ2-3
clone size: .
D gene: TRBD2
CDR3 DNA: TGTGCCAGCAGCTTAACTAGCGGACCCACAGATACGCAGTATTTT
CDR3 protein: CASSLTSGPTDTQYF

V gene: TRBV5-1
J gene: TRBJ2-3
clone size: .
D gene: TRBD1
CDR3 DNA: TGCGCCAGCAGGTCTACCCGACAGGGCCCCACAGATACGCAGTATTTT
CDR3 protein: CASRSTRQGPTDTQYF

V gene: TRBV5-6
J gene: TRBJ1-2
clone size: few
D gene: TRBD1
CDR3 DNA: TGTGCCAGCAGCTCAACCCGGACAGGGCGGTTAGGAGGCTACACCTTC
CDR3 protein: CASSSTRTGRLGGYTF

V gene: TRBV30
J gene: TRBJ2-1
clone size: few
D gene: TRBD2
CDR3 DNA: TGTGCCTGGACCTCCGGGACTAGCAGCTACAATGAGCAGTTCTTC
CDR3 protein: CAWTSGTSSYNEQFF

V gene: TRBV18
J gene: TRBJ1-4
clone size: .
D gene: TRBD1
CDR3 DNA: TGTGCCAGCTCTCCCGACAGGGGACATGAAAAACTGTTTTTT
CDR3 protein: CASSPDRGHEKLFF

V gene: TRBV29-1
J gene: TRBJ1-2
clone size: .
D gene: .
CDR3 DNA: TGCAGCGTTGACGGGGACCCTGGGATCGATAACTATGGCTACACCTTC
CDR3 protein: CSVDGDPGIDNYGYTF

V gene: TRBV27
J gene: TRBJ2-2
clone size: .
D gene: .
CDR3 DNA: TGTGCCAGCAGTTTTGAAACAGGGATCGGGGAGCTGTTTTTT
CDR3 protein: CASSFETGIGELFF

V gene: TRBV23-1
J gene: TRBJ1-2
clone size: .
D gene: .
CDR3 DNA: TGCGCCACCCCCCCTAGGGGGAGGGATGGCTACACCTTC
CDR3 protein: CATPPRGRDGYTF

V gene: TRBV7-2
J gene: TRBJ2-5
clone size: .
D gene: .
CDR3 DNA: TGTGCCAGCAGCTTAGTTTGGGGGCAGGAGACCCAGTACTTC
CDR3 protein: CASSLVWGQETQYF

V gene: TRBV14
J gene: TRBJ2-7
clone size: few
D gene: TRBD2
CDR3 DNA: TGTGCCAGCAGCCAAGATGGATGGGGAGGGGACGAGCAGTACTTC
CDR3 protein: CASSQDGWGGDEQYF

V gene: TRBV9
J gene: TRBJ1-5
clone size: .
D gene: TRBD1
CDR3 DNA: TGTGCCAGCAGCGTAAATGGGACAGGGAGGACACGACATCAGCCCCAGCATTTT
CDR3 protein: CASSVNGTGRTRHQPQHF

V gene: TRBV30
J gene: TRBJ2-3
clone size: .
D gene: TRBD2
CDR3 DNA: TGTGCCTGGAGTGTAATGGTGCGGGGGGGTCTACTCGGAACAGATACGCAGTATTTT
CDR3 protein: CAWSVMVRGGLLGTDTQYF

V gene: TRBV2
J gene: TRBJ1-5
clone size: few
D gene: .
CDR3 DNA: TGTGCCAGCAGATTCGGTCGCGGGGGACAGCCCCAGCATTTT
CDR3 protein: CASRFGRGGQPQHF

V gene: TRBV4-2
J gene: TRBJ2-6
clone size: .
D gene: .
CDR3 DNA: TGTGCCAGCAGCCAAGCCTACTCTGGAGGGGCCAACGTCCTGACTTTC
CDR3 protein: CASSQAYSGGANVLTF

V gene: TRBV2
J gene: TRBJ1-5
clone size: .
D gene: TRBD1
CDR3 DNA: TGTGCCAGCAGTAGACAGGGGGGAAATCAGCCCCAGCATTTT
CDR3 protein: CASSRQGGNQPQHF

V gene: TRBV29-1
J gene: TRBJ1-2
clone size: few
D gene: .
CDR3 DNA: TGCAGCGTTGAAAGGGCAGGTCGCACTAACTATGGCTACACCTTC
CDR3 protein: CSVERAGRTNYGYTF

V gene: TRBV7-9
J gene: TRBJ1-2
clone size: few
D gene: .
CDR3 DNA: TGTGCCAGCAGCTTAGTAACAAGTAACTATGGCTACACCTTC
CDR3 protein: CASSLVTSNYGYTF

V gene: TRBV5-4
J gene: TRBJ2-4
clone size: .
D gene: .
CDR3 DNA: TGTGCCAGCAGCTCCTTGGGTTGGGAAAACATTCAGTACTTC
CDR3 protein: CASSSLGWENIQYF

V gene: TRBV7-8
J gene: TRBJ1-1
clone size: .
D gene: .
CDR3 DNA: TGTGCCAGCAGCTTCGGGACAAAAAACACTGAAGCCTTCTTT
CDR3 protein: CASSFGTKNTEAFF

V gene: TRBV30
J gene: TRBJ1-2
clone size: .
D gene: .
CDR3 DNA: TGTGCCTGGAGTTTGGAGTTGGGCTACACCTTC
CDR3 protein: CAWSLELGYTF

V gene: TRBV9
J gene: TRBJ2-5
clone size: .
D gene: TRBD2
CDR3 DNA: TGTGCCAGCAGCGTAGGGCGGGGGGAAGAGACCCAGTACTTC
CDR3 protein: CASSVGRGEETQYF

V gene: TRBV7-2
J gene: TRBJ2-5
clone size: few
D gene: TRBD2
CDR3 DNA: TGTGCCAGCAGCTTATATAGCGGGGTGTCGGGAGAGACCCAGTACTTC
CDR3 protein: CASSLYSGVSGETQYF

V gene: TRBV2
J gene: TRBJ1-1
clone size: .
D gene: .
CDR3 DNA: TGTGCCAGCAGCGTAGACAAGAACACTGAAGCTTTCTTT
CDR3 protein: CASSVDKNTEAFF

V gene: TRBV7-9
J gene: TRBJ2-1
clone size: few
D gene: .
CDR3 DNA: TGTGCCAGCAGCTCCGGTCGGGGCGCCTACAATGAGCAGTTCTTC
CDR3 protein: CASSSGRGAYNEQFF

V gene: TRBV7-2
J gene: TRBJ2-7
clone size: .
D gene: TRBD1
CDR3 DNA: TGTGCCAGCAGCTACCGACAGGGCGGTGAGCAGTACTTC
CDR3 protein: CASSYRQGGEQYF

V gene: TRBV29-1
J gene: TRBJ2-3
clone size: .
D gene: TRBD2
CDR3 DNA: TGCAGCGTGGAAGGGGCCACTAGCGGGGGTCCAGATACGCAGTATTTT
CDR3 protein: CSVEGATSGGPDTQYF

V gene: TRBV4-2
J gene: TRBJ2-5
clone size: few
D gene: .
CDR3 DNA: TGTGCCAGCAGCCAAGATTGGAAGGCGGAGACCCAGTACTTC
CDR3 protein: CASSQDWKAETQYF

V gene: TRBV4-1
J gene: TRBJ1-2
clone size: few
D gene: .
CDR3 DNA: TGCGCCAGCAGCCAAGAATTGGACAGCGGCTATGGCTACACCTTC
CDR3 protein: CASSQELDSGYGYTF

V gene: TRBV7-9
J gene: TRBJ2-1
clone size: few
D gene: TRBD2
CDR3 DNA: TGCGCCAGCAGCGGACTAGCGGGGGCCCCAATCTTC
CDR3 protein: CASSGLAGAPIF

V gene: TRBV30
J gene: TRBJ1-5
clone size: few
D gene: .
CDR3 DNA: TGTGCCTGGAGTCCCCTGGAGACGCAGCCCCAGCATTTT
CDR3 protein: CAWSPLETQPQHF

V gene: TRBV11-2
J gene: TRBJ2-1
clone size: .
D gene: .
CDR3 DNA: TGTGCCAGCAGCTTAGTTGACCTACGCAATGAGCAGTTCTTC
CDR3 protein: CASSLVDLRNEQFF

V gene: TRBV29-1
J gene: TRBJ2-1
clone size: .
D gene: TRBD2
CDR3 DNA: TGCAGCGTTGAGCCGGGACTAGCGATTTCGAATGAGCAGTTCTTC
CDR3 protein: CSVEPGLAISNEQFF